The TCR beta chain described here comes from a study of cytomegalovirus exposure and HLA in healthy donors. Study findings and constraints: Listed as cytomegalovirus-associated were 150 or so TCR beta chains.

A remark on this clone: Its antigen is not identified.

The CDR3 spans 18 residues. Looked up from germline, CDR1 is WSHSY and CDR2 is SAAADI. The ends lost 3 bases at V and 6 bases at J; junction bases unmatched: 17. The PCR ran on 60 Vbeta and 13 Jbeta primers. In the source study's methods: In a later analysis, 10 million to 11 million of 60 million to 80 million unique beta chains occurred in at least two donors. Some clones are missing from TCRdb's copy, which holds only in-frame ones; the method was immunoSEQ multiplex PCR. V, J and clone size reflect that table, while D and trimming were determined from the DNA. The sample shows 100,000 to 150,000 clones, 83% of them seen only once.

This TCR derives from a woman aged 40 to 50 in good health and CMV-seropositive. The chain recombines TRBV10-2 with TRBJ2-1; 7 bases are a match to TRBD2. The sample was PBMCs. For the CDR3, the DNA is TGCGCCAGCAGTGATAGTGGAGCGGGATGGGGGGGTGGCAATGAGCAGTTCTTC. It yields the protein CASSDSGAGWGGGNEQFF.